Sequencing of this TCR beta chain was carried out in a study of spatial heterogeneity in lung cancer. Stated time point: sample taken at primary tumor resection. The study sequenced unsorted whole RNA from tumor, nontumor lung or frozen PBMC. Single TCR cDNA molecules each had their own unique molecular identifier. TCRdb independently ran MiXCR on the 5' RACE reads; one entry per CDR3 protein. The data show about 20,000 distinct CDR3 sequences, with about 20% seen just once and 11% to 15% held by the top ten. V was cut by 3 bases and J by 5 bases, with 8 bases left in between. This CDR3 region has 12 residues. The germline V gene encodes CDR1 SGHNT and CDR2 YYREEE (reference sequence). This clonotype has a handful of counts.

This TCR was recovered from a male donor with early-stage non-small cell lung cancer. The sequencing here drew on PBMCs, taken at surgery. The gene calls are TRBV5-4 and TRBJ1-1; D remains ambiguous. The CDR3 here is CASSWAGTEAFF. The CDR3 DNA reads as TGTGCCAGCAGCTGGGCGGGGACTGAAGCTTTCTTT.